These 19 T cell receptor beta chains originate from one sample sequenced in a study of identical twins (dated by TCRdb to between 2015 and 2016). Library preparation employed 5' RACE. Instrument on record: Illumina HiSeq 2000. Clones were called with MiXCR by TCRdb after fastp trimmed the public reads at Q25, and only in-frame beta chains were retained. Rows with a matching CDR3 protein are joined into one entry that keeps the most common DNA and genes. The table for this sample lists under 800,000 distinct CDR3 sequences; around 20% of them were counted only once. 4% to 4.5% of the sample comes from the top ten. The data were also submitted as part of a second study, on T cells expressing NK-cell markers.

The sequenced sample was PBMCs. Receptors originate from a woman younger than 35 in good health.

V usage is TRBV25-1 and J usage is TRBJ2-5; D gene unclear. Germline-derived CDR1 and CDR2 are MGHDK and SYGVNS. Trimming pared 2 bases from V and 4 bases from J, leaving 11 bases between. This CDR3 is built from 14 residues. In DNA form, the CDR3 reads TGTGCCAGCAGTGAAGACTGGATTATAGAGACCCAGTACTTC. Protein: CASSEDWIIETQYF.

This clonotype was counted a few times. This sequence joins TRBV15 and TRBJ1-1, with a tentative D call TRBD1 (5 bases). Germline CDR1 is LNHNV and CDR2 is YYDKDF (reference sequence). Between the trimmed V and J ends, which lost 5 bases and 8 bases, there was a span of 12 bases. The CDR3 length is 12 residues. The CDR3 DNA reads as TGTGCCACCAGCCCCGACAGTTCAGAAGCTTTCTTT. This encodes CATSPDSSEAFF.

The table lists this clonotype with a few counts. This chain joins TRBV6-1 and TRBJ2-6, with D tentatively TRBD1 or TRBD2 (5 bases each). This CDR3 has 17 amino acids. The germline V and J ends were trimmed by 6 bases and 4 bases, with 19 bases remaining between them. Germline-derived CDR1 and CDR2 are MNHNS and SASEGT. CDR3 amino acids: CASSDRGGGWGANVLTF. CDR3 coding DNA: TGTGCCAGCAGCGACAGAGGAGGAGGATGGGGGGCCAACGTCCTGACTTTC.

The chain is built from TRBV19 and TRBJ2-7, with D possibly called TRBD1 or TRBD2 (5 bases each). Trimming removed 7 bases at V and 2 bases at J, with 12 bases between. The CDR3 consists of 13 residues. Germline V gene data show CDR1 as LNHDA and CDR2 as SQIVND (reference sequence). CDR3 nucleotides: TGTGCCAGTAAAGTCAGAGGGGCCTACGAGCAGTACTTC. This gives the protein CASKVRGAYEQYF. Together with reference TRBV19 and TRBJ2-7, the CDR3 gives the full variable domain: DGGITQSPKYLFRKEGQNVTLSCEQNLNHDAMYWYRQDPGQGLRLIYYSQIVNDFQKGDIAEGYSVSREKKESFPLTVTSAQKNPTAFYLCASKVRGAYEQYFGPGTRLTVT.

V usage is TRBV24-1 and J usage is TRBJ2-7; no firm D call. This CDR3 spans 12 amino acids. V was trimmed by 1 base and J by 5 bases, leaving 5 bases between them. Germline CDR1 is KGHDR and CDR2 is SFDVKD. CDR3: CATSDFKDEQYF. In nucleotides, the CDR3 is TGTGCCACCAGTGATTTTAAGGACGAGCAGTACTTC.

This clonotype has only a few counts. V and J are TRBV20-1 and TRBJ1-1; D perhaps matches TRBD1 (5 bases). Trimming pared 1 base from V and 3 bases from J, leaving 15 bases between. Germline V CDR1 and CDR2: DFQATT, SNEGSKA (reference sequence). CDR3 length: 15 residues. CDR3 nucleotide sequence: TGCAGTGCTAGAGTATGGGGGGGATCTGACACTGAAGCTTTCTTT. Translating it yields CSARVWGGSDTEAFF.

The CDR3 bases are TGTGCTAGTGGTTTGCGGGGGCGGGGGACTGAAGCTTTCTTT. Its translation: CASGLRGRGTEAFF. The rearrangement links TRBV12-5 to TRBJ1-1, with D tentatively TRBD1 (6 bases). Germline V gives CDR1 LGHNT, CDR2 FRNRAP. The CDR3 is 14 amino acids. V was cut by 2 bases and J by 5 bases, with 12 bases left in between.

This clonotype was observed at least ten times. The chain carries TRBV6-1 and TRBJ2-7; 8 nucleotides agree with TRBD1. CDR3 length: 14 residues. V trimming: 8 bases; J trimming: 2 bases; junction bases outside the gene matches: 8. Germline V gene data show CDR1 as MNHNS and CDR2 as SASEGT. In DNA form, the CDR3 reads TGTGCCAGCCTAGGACAGGGTAGTACCTACGAGCAGTACTTC. Its translation is CASLGQGSTYEQYF.

This clonotype was found many times. The chain carries TRBV29-1 and TRBJ2-1; either TRBD1 or TRBD2 may fit D (5 bases each). Germline V gives CDR1 SQVTM, CDR2 ANQGSEA. The CDR3 runs to 14 residues. V was clipped by 6 bases and J by 5 bases, with 17 bases between them. The CDR3 region has the DNA TGCAGCGTCGACCCCGGGACGGGCAACAATGAGCAGTTCTTC. This sequence encodes CSVDPGTGNNEQFF.

In its sample, this clonotype was seen a few times. V gene TRBV7-8 combines with J gene TRBJ2-1; TRBD2 agrees at 7 bases. Trimming took 8 bases from V and 3 from J; bases not matched to a gene: 7. The CDR3 contains 14 residues. The V gene's germline CDR1 is SGHVS and CDR2 FQNEAQ. The CDR3 nucleotides are TGTGCCAGCCGAGCCGGGACTATCTACAATGAGCAGTTCTTC. Encoded protein: CASRAGTIYNEQFF.

The rearrangement uses TRBV9 and TRBJ2-1; D gene unclear. Deletions cut 1 base from V and 8 bases from J, with 7 bases between. This CDR3 has 12 amino acids. CDR1 and CDR2 (germline): SGDLS, YYNGEE. DNA for the CDR3: TGTGCCAGCAGCGTAAGTGCCGATGAGCAGTTCTTC. Amino acids: CASSVSADEQFF.

The chain has TRBV12-5 and TRBJ2-1, with 7 bases that match TRBD2. CDR1 LGHNT and CDR2 FRNRAP come from the germline V gene. The V gene end was trimmed by 0 bases and the J gene end by 8 bases; junction bases not matched to a gene: 7. This CDR3 is built from 15 residues. The CDR3 coding sequence is TGTGCTAGTGGTTTGGTACGGGGGGAATACGATGAGCAGTTCTTC. It specifies CASGLVRGEYDEQFF.

In its sample, this clonotype was seen a few times. The V and J genes are TRBV12-3 or TRBV12-4 and TRBJ2-1; a weak D match, TRBD2 (6 bases). The CDR3 consists of 17 residues. V lost 5 bases to trimming and J lost 2 bases, with 19 bases between them. The CDR3: CASSPTRGAGPYNEQFF. The DNA for the CDR3 is TGTGCCAGCAGTCCGACGCGGGGCGCGGGACCCTACAATGAGCAGTTCTTC.

This clonotype was seen ten or more times. V and J are TRBV5-1 and TRBJ1-5; D perhaps matches TRBD1 (5 bases). Germline CDR1 reads SGHRS; CDR2 reads YFSETQ. The ends were cut back, 4 bases at V and 5 bases at J, with 10 bases in the middle. CDR3 size: 13 residues. The CDR3 here is CASSRGLDQPQHF. The CDR3, as DNA: TGCGCCAGCAGCAGGGGACTCGATCAGCCCCAGCATTTT.

The CDR3 DNA sequence: TGCAGTGCTAGAGATCTGGAGGAGATCGAGCAGTACTTC. Protein: CSARDLEEIEQYF. The rearrangement joins TRBV20-1 to TRBJ2-7; D might be TRBD2 (5 bases). This CDR3 is 13 amino acids long. Germline CDR1 DFQATT, CDR2 SNEGSKA (reference sequence). V lost 0 bases and J lost 6, with 12 bases in between.

Regarding this clonotype: A read error may be the cause here, since a much bigger clone is one base away. The CDR3 is CATQGANTGELFF. The CDR3 DNA follows: TGTGCCACCCAGGGGGCGAACACCGGGGAGCTGTTTTTT. The chain couples TRBV10-3 to TRBJ2-2; TRBD1 matches 7 bases. CDR1 ENHRY and CDR2 SYGVKD come from the germline V gene. The CDR3 runs to 13 residues. The V gene end was trimmed by 10 bases and the J gene end by 0 bases; junction bases not matched to a gene: 2.

This clonotype was recorded many times. V and J are TRBV29-1 and TRBJ1-2; 8 bases align to TRBD1. Germline CDR1 reads SQVTM; CDR2 reads ANQGSEA. This CDR3 is 12 amino acids long. V was clipped by 6 bases and J by 3 bases; unmatched bases: 3. DNA of the CDR3: TGCAGCGTGGAGACAGGGGACTATGGCTACACCTTC. Protein: CSVETGDYGYTF.

This clonotype was found many times. V usage is TRBV12-3 or TRBV12-4 and J usage is TRBJ2-3; D unresolved. Trimming left V 7 bases short and J 5 bases short, with 10 bases between. This CDR3 is 12 amino acids long. CDR3 residues: CASTLTRDTQYF. DNA for the CDR3: TGTGCCAGCACACTCACGAGAGATACGCAGTATTTT.

This clonotype has just a few counts. This chain's CDR3 is CSARGHPGQPQHF. CDR3 nucleotide sequence: TGCAGTGCTAGGGGACACCCGGGTCAGCCCCAGCATTTT. The chain employs TRBV20-1 and TRBJ1-5; possibly TRBD1 for D (6 bases). V lost 3 bases to trimming and J lost 6 bases, with 12 bases between them. This CDR3 is built from 13 residues. Germline CDR1 reads DFQATT; CDR2 reads SNEGSKA (reference sequence).